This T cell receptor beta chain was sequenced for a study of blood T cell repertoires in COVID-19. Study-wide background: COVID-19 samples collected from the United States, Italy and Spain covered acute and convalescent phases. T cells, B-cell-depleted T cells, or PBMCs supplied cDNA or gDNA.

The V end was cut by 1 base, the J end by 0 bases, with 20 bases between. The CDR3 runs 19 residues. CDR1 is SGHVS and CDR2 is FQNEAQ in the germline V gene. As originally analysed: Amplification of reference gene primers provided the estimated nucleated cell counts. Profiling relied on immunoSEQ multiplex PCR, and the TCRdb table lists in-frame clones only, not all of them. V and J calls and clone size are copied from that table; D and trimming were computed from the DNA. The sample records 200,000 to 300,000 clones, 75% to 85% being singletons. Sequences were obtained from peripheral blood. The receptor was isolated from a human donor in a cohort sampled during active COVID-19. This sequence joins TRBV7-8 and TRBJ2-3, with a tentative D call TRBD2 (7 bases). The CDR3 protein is CASSLDPVGGGTSTDTQYF. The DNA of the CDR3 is TGTGCCAGCAGCTTAGACCCGGTGGGGGGGGGCACTAGCACAGATACGCAGTATTTT.